This TCR beta chain was recovered during a study of CD8+CD57+ T cells in acquired aplastic anemia. Study background: Mean yield of DNA from sorted CD4+ and CD8+ cells was approximately 3 ug. Whole-study results and caveats: The study found no significant CD8+ Simpson's diversity difference between patients and controls. Some 30 was the count of CD8+ CDR3 sequences that patients shared with controls.

The study profiled TCR beta VDJ and CDR3 using genomic DNA as template. TCRdb ran MiXCR on the reads and lists one entry per CDR3 protein. The sample shows 150,000 to 200,000 distinct CDR3 sequences, under 55% of them seen only once. As for this clonotype: Its antigen is currently unknown. At one of its ends the junction is not consistent with the germline gene, which may arise from a read error.

Whoever was chosen for sequencing had shown CD8+CD57+ cell expansion by flow cytometry. The blood sampling took place in patients who had so far received no therapy. Material: sorted CD4+, CD8+, or CD8+CD57+ T cells (not recorded which) from PBMCs. This TCR derives from a human donor with aplastic anemia.

CDR3 sequence reads: CTSSVELSGESYVEETQYF. In nucleotides, the CDR3 is TGTACCAGCAGCGTAGAGTTATCGGGAGAATCGTATGTCGAAGAGACCCAGTACTTC. The rearrangement links TRBV9 to TRBJ2-7; perhaps TRBD2 as D (6 bases). The J call may be incorrect, as the DNA end agrees better with TRBJ2-5. Germline CDR1 is SGDLS and CDR2 is YYNGEE. This CDR3 has 19 residues.